This T cell receptor beta chain stems from a study of blood T cell repertoires in COVID-19. Whole-study context: T cells, B-cell-depleted T cells, or PBMCs supplied cDNA or gDNA.

In assigning cohorts, the study relied on participant-reported clinical history. Source study methods: Reference gene primer amplification gave nucleated cell count estimates. This table comes from immunoSEQ multiplex PCR, and its TCRdb copy is limited to in-frame clones, with some not included. That table gives V, J and clone size, and the DNA gave D and trimming. The table records roughly 240,000 clones, 65% to 90% of them present only once. The germline V gene encodes CDR1 SGHTA and CDR2 FQGNSA. The germline V and J ends were trimmed by 0 bases and 1 base, with 6 bases remaining between them. The CDR3 has 14 amino acids.

This chain connects TRBV7-2 to TRBJ1-1; D gene ambiguous. The specimen sequenced was PBMCs or T cells enriched from blood (not recorded which). This clonotype was obtained from a woman aged 45 to 65 with acute COVID-19. The CDR3 bases are TGTGCCAGCAGCTTAGCGCGCCAGAACACTGAAGCTTTCTTT. This sequence encodes CASSLARQNTEAFF.